What follows are 17 T cell receptor beta chains derived from one specimen sequenced in a study of T-cell reconstitution after alpha-beta-depleted transplantation in children. Preparing the TCRbeta library involved the use of unique molecular identifiers. TCRdb fed the PCR reads into MiXCR, producing one record per CDR3 protein. The sample holds some 260,000 distinct CDR3 sequences; about 24% are singletons and the top ten take more than 4.5%. Sequences were derived from PBMCs, mostly from graft donor cells, sampled 360 days after TCRalphabeta/CD19-depleted stem cell transplant. The origin of the receptors is a female patient younger than 10 who had a stem cell transplant for congenital amegakaryocytic thrombocytopenia, so the T cells may come from the graft donor.

This clonotype was picked up one time. The V and J genes are TRBV6-6 and TRBJ2-3; D may be TRBD2 (5 bases). CDR1 MNHNY and CDR2 SVGAGI come from the germline V gene (reference sequence). V lost 3 bases, J lost 6 bases, and 10 bases lay in between. The CDR3 totals 13 residues. The CDR3 bases are TGTGCCAGCAGTTATGGGAGAGGTGATACGCAGTATTTT. It is translated as CASSYGRGDTQYF.

This clonotype has a count of ten or more. The V gene is TRBV4-2, the J gene TRBJ2-7; 7 bases fit TRBD1. The CDR3 is 15 residues long. CDR1 and CDR2 from the germline V gene are LGHNA and YNFKEQ. Trimming at V came to 1 base and at J to 3 bases, leaving 6 bases not matched to a gene. In DNA, the CDR3 is TGTGCCAGCAGCCAAGCTCTCCGGGACAGCTACGAGCAGTACTTC. Translated, it gives CASSQALRDSYEQYF.

This clonotype was detected only a few times. The rearrangement links TRBV7-2 to TRBJ2-3; D is ambiguous. The CDR3 has 12 amino acids. Trimming removed 5 bases from V and 6 bases from J, with 9 bases in between. The V gene's germline CDR1 is SGHTA and CDR2 FQGNSA. The CDR3 here is CASSPPLDTQYF. The CDR3 DNA reads TGTGCCAGCAGCCCCCCATTGGATACGCAGTATTTT.

This clonotype was seen a few times. V and J are TRBV7-2 and TRBJ2-1; 11 bases agree with TRBD2. Germline V gives CDR1 SGHTA, CDR2 FQGNSA. CDR3 size: 15 residues. Trimming removed 5 bases from V and 2 bases from J; junction bases left unmatched: 2. CDR3 in DNA: TGTGCCAGCAGCGGTAGCGGGAGGGCCTACAATGAGCAGTTCTTC. Its translation is CASSGSGRAYNEQFF.

The chain uses TRBV7-2 and TRBJ2-1; D perhaps matches TRBD2 (5 bases). The germline gives CDR1 SGHTA, CDR2 FQGNSA. V shed 2 bases and J shed 0 bases, with 8 bases lying between them. The CDR3 sequence is 15 residues long. The CDR3 protein is CASSLLDFSYNEQFF. For the CDR3, the DNA is TGTGCCAGCAGCTTATTGGACTTCTCCTACAATGAGCAGTTCTTC.

This clonotype was seen more than once but under ten times. This chain joins TRBV7-9 and TRBJ1-1; D not resolved. Germline-derived CDR1 and CDR2 are SEHNR and FQNEAQ (reference sequence). The V end was cut by 1 base, the J end by 4 bases, with 10 bases between. The CDR3 contains 14 residues. The CDR3 coding sequence is TGTGCCAGCAGCTTAGGAGCAGCTCCCACTGAAGCTTTCTTT. It is translated as CASSLGAAPTEAFF.

This clonotype was detected ten times or more. The chain has TRBV5-1 and TRBJ2-5, with 7 bases aligning to TRBD2. Germline values: CDR1 SGHRS, CDR2 YFSETQ. V lost 3 bases to trimming and J lost 3 bases; unmatched junction nucleotides: 2. This CDR3 has 13 amino acids. In DNA form, the CDR3 reads TGCGCCAGCAGCTCAGGGACTAAAGAGACCCAGTACTTC. Protein: CASSSGTKETQYF.

The V gene is TRBV7-2, the J gene TRBJ2-5; weak D call: TRBD2 (5 bases). This CDR3 has 12 amino acids. Germline values: CDR1 SGHTA, CDR2 FQGNSA. Here the CDR3 reads CANGATGETQYF. Written as DNA, the CDR3 is TGTGCTAATGGCGCGACGGGGGAGACCCAGTACTTC. Filled out from reference TRBV7-2 and TRBJ2-5, the complete variable domain reads GAGVSQSPSNKVTEKGKDVELRCDPISGHTALYWYRQSLGQGLEFLIYFQGNSAPDKSGLPSDRFSAERTGGSVSTLTIQRTQQEDSAVYLCANGATGETQYFGPGTRLLVL.

The chain is built from TRBV7-6 and TRBJ2-3; 9 bases fit TRBD2. This CDR3 region has 18 residues. The germline V gene has CDR1 SGHVS and CDR2 FNYEAQ. Germline trimming cut 5 bases from V and 4 bases from J; bases unmatched to any gene: 16. CDR3 region: CASSPIAGVPDRPDTQYF. The CDR3 DNA is TGTGCCAGCAGCCCCATAGCGGGAGTCCCGGATAGGCCAGATACGCAGTATTTT.

In this sample, this clonotype turned up a few times. The chain recombines TRBV14 with TRBJ2-1; D gene ambiguous. V was trimmed by 2 bases and J by 8 bases, leaving 10 bases between them. The germline V gene has CDR1 SGHDN and CDR2 FVKESK. CDR3 length: 13 amino acids. The CDR3 region is CASSQLLAYEQFF. The CDR3 region has the DNA TGTGCCAGCAGCCAACTACTTGCATATGAGCAGTTCTTC.

This clonotype was picked up a small number of times. The chain couples TRBV27 to TRBJ2-7, with 8 bases aligning to TRBD1. CDR1 MNHEY and CDR2 SMNVEV come from the germline V gene (reference sequence). V shed 0 bases and J 1 base; nucleotides not matched to a gene: 2. This CDR3 has 15 residues. The CDR3 region is CASSLSTGGSYEQYF. CDR3 coding DNA: TGTGCCAGCAGTTTATCTACAGGGGGGTCCTACGAGCAGTACTTC.

This clonotype turned up a few times. The chain recombines TRBV20-1 with TRBJ1-4; D gene uncertain. Deletions cut 3 bases from V and 7 bases from J, with 12 bases between. The CDR3 runs to 13 residues. CDR1 is DFQATT and CDR2 is SNEGSKA in the germline V gene (reference sequence). DNA for the CDR3: TGCAGTGCTAGTAGGAGTGTGGGTGAAAAACTGTTTTTT. Encoded protein: CSASRSVGEKLFF.

This rearrangement joins TRBV6-2 or TRBV6-3 to TRBJ2-2, with TRBD2 matching over 10 bases. Per germline, CDR1 MNHEY and CDR2 SVGEGT. V lost 0 bases to trimming and J lost 5 bases; unmatched junction nucleotides: 3. CDR3 size: 16 residues. The CDR3 DNA follows: TGTGCCAGCAGTTACTCCCCTAGCGGGAGAACCGGGGAGCTGTTTTTT. It translates to CASSYSPSGRTGELFF.

The rearrangement links TRBV30 to TRBJ2-4; D is ambiguous. V lost 4 bases and J 8 bases, leaving 12 bases between the germline ends. This CDR3 region has 12 residues. Germline-derived CDR1 and CDR2 are GTSNPN and SVGIG (reference sequence). CDR3 in amino acids: CAWTSTVDIQYF. CDR3 coding DNA: TGTGCCTGGACCTCAACTGTTGACATTCAGTACTTC.

The rearrangement joins TRBV12-3 or TRBV12-4 to TRBJ1-1, with a tentative D call TRBD1 (5 bases). Trimming took 1 base from V and 5 from J, leaving 17 bases between them. The CDR3 spans 16 residues. The CDR3 loop reads CASSLVARGGGTEAFF. CDR3 bases: TGTGCCAGCAGTTTAGTCGCTAGGGGCGGCGGGACTGAAGCTTTCTTT.

The rearrangement joins TRBV13 to TRBJ2-7; 8 positions agree with TRBD2. The CDR3 has 14 residues. CDR1 and CDR2 from the germline V gene are PRHDT and FYEKMQ (reference sequence). The ends lost 5 bases at V and 6 bases at J; junction bases unmatched: 9. For the CDR3, the DNA is TGTGCCAGCAGCCCGCGGGGGGCGTTCGGCGAGCAGTACTTC. As protein: CASSPRGAFGEQYF.

This clonotype was seen more than once but under ten times. The V and J genes are TRBV5-1 and TRBJ1-1; 8 positions agree with TRBD1. V trimming: 1 base; J trimming: 5 bases; junction bases outside the gene matches: 4. Germline values: CDR1 SGHRS, CDR2 YFSETQ. The CDR3 consists of 14 residues. CDR3 DNA sequence: TGCGCCAGCAGCTTGTTTCAGGGGGCAACTGAAGCTTTCTTT. Translation: CASSLFQGATEAFF.